A selection of T cell receptor beta chains follows, all from one sample in a study of follicular helper T cells after annual influenza vaccination. Sequenced by immunoSEQ multiplex PCR; TCRdb stores in-frame clones only, minus some. The sample has 9,000 to 13,000 clones; about 80% are singletons. The sequenced sample was CXCR5- memory CD4+ T cells sorted from blood, obtained 7 days after influenza vaccination. All receptors derive from an adult who received the influenza vaccine. CDR3s include the opening cysteine and the closing phenylalanine or tryptophan. The order of the fields is CDR3 length, V gene, J gene, D gene, clone size, CDR3 protein, CDR3 DNA. A D gene is named only where the DNA matches it firmly. Size tells how often a clone was seen (once, few, many) or the class of an expanded clone, and some rows leave it out.

cdr3_length: 11
v_call: TRBV25-1
j_call: TRBJ1-5
d_call: NA
clone_size: NA
cdr3_aa: CASRRHQPQHF
cdr3_nt: TGTGCCAGCAGACGACATCAGCCCCAGCATTTT

cdr3_length: 13
v_call: TRBV28
j_call: TRBJ1-5
d_call: NA
clone_size: NA
cdr3_aa: CASSLVQIGPQHF
cdr3_nt: TGTGCCAGCAGTTTAGTACAGATCGGGCCCCAGCATTTT

cdr3_length: 15
v_call: TRBV9
j_call: TRBJ1-2
d_call: TRBD1
clone_size: NA
cdr3_aa: CASSVTYDRAYGYTF
cdr3_nt: TGTGCCAGCAGCGTGACATACGACAGGGCCTATGGCTACACCTTC

cdr3_length: 14
v_call: TRBV18
j_call: TRBJ1-4
d_call: TRBD1
clone_size: NA
cdr3_aa: CASSLDRAYEKLFF
cdr3_nt: TGTGCCAGCTCACTCGACAGGGCTTATGAAAAACTGTTTTTT

cdr3_length: 13
v_call: TRBV30
j_call: TRBJ1-2
d_call: TRBD1
clone_size: once
cdr3_aa: CAWSPRQGIYRTF
cdr3_nt: TGTGCCTGGTCACCAAGACAGGGTATCTATCGAACCTTC

cdr3_length: 15
v_call: TRBV9
j_call: TRBJ2-7
d_call: TRBD2
clone_size: NA
cdr3_aa: CASSVDPGGPYEQYF
cdr3_nt: TGTGCCAGCAGCGTAGACCCGGGAGGGCCCTACGAGCAGTACTTC

cdr3_length: 15
v_call: TRBV6-1
j_call: TRBJ2-7
d_call: NA
clone_size: NA
cdr3_aa: CASTLGTPGLYEQYF
cdr3_nt: TGTGCCAGCACCCTAGGGACTCCGGGTCTCTACGAGCAGTACTTC

cdr3_length: 14
v_call: TRBV7-8
j_call: TRBJ2-6
d_call: NA
clone_size: NA
cdr3_aa: CASSLASGANVLTF
cdr3_nt: TGTGCCAGCAGCTTGGCCTCTGGGGCCAACGTCCTGACTTTC

cdr3_length: 13
v_call: TRBV7-9
j_call: TRBJ2-2
d_call: TRBD2
clone_size: NA
cdr3_aa: CASRPSGGGELFF
cdr3_nt: TGTGCCAGCAGACCAAGCGGGGGCGGGGAGCTGTTTTTT

cdr3_length: 16
v_call: TRBV6-6
j_call: TRBJ1-3
d_call: NA
clone_size: NA
cdr3_aa: CASSYSPREVGNTIYF
cdr3_nt: TGTGCCAGCAGTTACTCCCCCCGGGAGGTTGGAAACACCATATATTTT

cdr3_length: 16
v_call: TRBV7-2
j_call: TRBJ2-2
d_call: NA
clone_size: once
cdr3_aa: CASSLRGPGNAGELFF
cdr3_nt: TGTGCCAGCAGCTTAAGGGGCCCGGGTAACGCCGGGGAGCTGTTTTTT

cdr3_length: 15
v_call: TRBV28
j_call: TRBJ1-3
d_call: NA
clone_size: NA
cdr3_aa: CASSSLGSSGNTIYF
cdr3_nt: TGTGCCAGCTCTAGCCTAGGGAGCTCTGGAAACACCATATATTTT

cdr3_length: 15
v_call: TRBV12-5
j_call: TRBJ1-1
d_call: NA
clone_size: few
cdr3_aa: CASALRTGRDTEAFF
cdr3_nt: TGTGCTAGTGCTCTCCGGACCGGGAGGGACACTGAAGCTTTCTTT

cdr3_length: 15
v_call: TRBV6-6
j_call: TRBJ2-3
d_call: NA
clone_size: NA
cdr3_aa: CASSYSTSGADTQYF
cdr3_nt: TGTGCCAGCAGTTACTCGACCTCCGGCGCAGATACGCAGTATTTT

cdr3_length: 11
v_call: TRBV6-1
j_call: TRBJ2-5
d_call: NA
clone_size: NA
cdr3_aa: CASRLGETQYF
cdr3_nt: TGTGCCAGCAGACTGGGAGAGACCCAGTACTTC

cdr3_length: 16
v_call: TRBV28
j_call: TRBJ2-7
d_call: TRBD1
clone_size: once
cdr3_aa: CASSSRTGGNFDEQYF
cdr3_nt: TGTGCCAGCAGTTCTAGGACAGGGGGGAATTTTGACGAGCAGTACTTC

cdr3_length: 14
v_call: TRBV9
j_call: TRBJ1-3
d_call: NA
clone_size: once
cdr3_aa: CASSVAGSGNTIYF
cdr3_nt: TGTGCCAGCAGCGTAGCAGGCTCTGGAAACACCATATATTTT

cdr3_length: 16
v_call: TRBV9
j_call: TRBJ2-1
d_call: TRBD2
clone_size: NA
cdr3_aa: CASSVSGGASYNEQFF
cdr3_nt: TGTGCCAGCAGCGTTTCCGGGGGGGCCTCCTACAATGAGCAGTTCTTC

cdr3_length: 14
v_call: TRBV28
j_call: TRBJ2-5
d_call: NA
clone_size: NA
cdr3_aa: CASSLQGVQETQYF
cdr3_nt: TGTGCCAGCAGTTTACAGGGAGTACAAGAGACCCAGTACTTC

cdr3_length: 13
v_call: TRBV7-2
j_call: TRBJ2-1
d_call: NA
clone_size: NA
cdr3_aa: CASSPGPNNEQFF
cdr3_nt: TGTGCCAGCAGCCCCGGACCTAACAATGAGCAGTTCTTC

cdr3_length: 13
v_call: TRBV6-6
j_call: TRBJ2-2
d_call: TRBD2
clone_size: NA
cdr3_aa: CASSQGLAGWLFF
cdr3_nt: TGTGCCAGCAGTCAAGGACTAGCGGGTTGGTTGTTTTTT

cdr3_length: 13
v_call: TRBV9
j_call: TRBJ2-2
d_call: NA
clone_size: NA
cdr3_aa: CASSALGVGELFF
cdr3_nt: TGTGCCAGCAGCGCACTAGGAGTCGGGGAGCTGTTTTTT

cdr3_length: 14
v_call: TRBV9
j_call: TRBJ1-1
d_call: NA
clone_size: once
cdr3_aa: CASSVGSKNTEAFF
cdr3_nt: TGTGCCAGCAGCGTAGGTAGCAAGAACACTGAAGCTTTCTTT

cdr3_length: 16
v_call: TRBV18
j_call: TRBJ2-3
d_call: TRBD1
clone_size: NA
cdr3_aa: CASSPSGQTSTDTQYF
cdr3_nt: TGTGCCAGCTCACCATCGGGACAGACTAGCACAGATACGCAGTATTTT

cdr3_length: 13
v_call: TRBV7-2
j_call: TRBJ2-3
d_call: NA
clone_size: NA
cdr3_aa: CASSKETSRAQYF
cdr3_nt: TGTGCCAGCAGCAAAGAGACTAGTCGCGCGCAGTATTTT

cdr3_length: 16
v_call: TRBV7-2
j_call: TRBJ2-3
d_call: TRBD2
clone_size: few
cdr3_aa: CASSTNSGSGTDTQYF
cdr3_nt: TGTGCCAGCAGCACTAATAGCGGGAGTGGCACAGATACGCAGTATTTT

cdr3_length: 15
v_call: TRBV30
j_call: TRBJ2-1
d_call: TRBD2
clone_size: NA
cdr3_aa: CAWSPTSAYYNEQFF
cdr3_nt: TGTGCCTGGAGCCCCACTAGCGCATATTACAATGAGCAGTTCTTC

cdr3_length: 15
v_call: TRBV28
j_call: TRBJ1-4
d_call: NA
clone_size: NA
cdr3_aa: CASSSIGTENEKLFF
cdr3_nt: TGTGCCAGCAGTTCTATAGGGACCGAAAATGAAAAACTGTTTTTT

cdr3_length: 15
v_call: TRBV28
j_call: TRBJ1-1
d_call: NA
clone_size: NA
cdr3_aa: CASSTAGEGEPEAFF
cdr3_nt: TGTGCCAGCTCTACTGCGGGGGAGGGAGAACCTGAAGCTTTCTTT

cdr3_length: 12
v_call: TRBV30
j_call: TRBJ1-2
d_call: NA
clone_size: NA
cdr3_aa: CAWKQGYYGYTF
cdr3_nt: TGTGCCTGGAAGCAGGGTTACTATGGCTACACCTTC

cdr3_length: 15
v_call: TRBV27
j_call: TRBJ2-1
d_call: TRBD1
clone_size: NA
cdr3_aa: CASRRIGTGRNEQFF
cdr3_nt: TGTGCCAGCCGGAGAATCGGGACAGGGCGCAATGAGCAGTTCTTC

cdr3_length: 14
v_call: TRBV19
j_call: TRBJ2-5
d_call: NA
clone_size: once
cdr3_aa: CASSSSGVGETQYF
cdr3_nt: TGTGCCAGTAGTAGTTCTGGGGTGGGAGAGACCCAGTACTTC

cdr3_length: 15
v_call: TRBV27
j_call: TRBJ2-7
d_call: TRBD1
clone_size: NA
cdr3_aa: CASSLRDRGRGEQYF
cdr3_nt: TGTGCCAGCAGCCTCCGGGACAGGGGGCGAGGGGAGCAGTACTTC

cdr3_length: 14
v_call: TRBV7-8
j_call: TRBJ2-5
d_call: TRBD1
clone_size: NA
cdr3_aa: CASSPQGAGETQYF
cdr3_nt: TGTGCCAGCAGCCCTCAGGGGGCGGGGGAGACCCAGTACTTC

cdr3_length: 12
v_call: TRBV6-6
j_call: TRBJ2-4
d_call: NA
clone_size: NA
cdr3_aa: CASRDSTVIQYF
cdr3_nt: TGTGCCAGCAGGGATTCTACAGTTATTCAGTACTTC

cdr3_length: 15
v_call: TRBV11-3
j_call: TRBJ1-2
d_call: NA
clone_size: once
cdr3_aa: CASRIGGAWDYGYTF
cdr3_nt: TGTGCCAGCAGGATAGGGGGGGCTTGGGACTATGGCTACACCTTC

cdr3_length: 17
v_call: TRBV11-3
j_call: TRBJ1-4
d_call: NA
clone_size: NA
cdr3_aa: CASSLATTALNNEKLFF
cdr3_nt: TGTGCCAGCAGCTTAGCTACGACAGCCCTAAATAATGAAAAACTGTTTTTT

cdr3_length: 10
v_call: TRBV5-1
j_call: TRBJ2-5
d_call: NA
clone_size: NA
cdr3_aa: CASMGETQYF
cdr3_nt: TGCGCCAGCATGGGGGAGACCCAGTACTTC

cdr3_length: 15
v_call: TRBV7-3
j_call: TRBJ2-6
d_call: NA
clone_size: NA
cdr3_aa: CASSPVYSGANVLTF
cdr3_nt: TGTGCCAGCAGCCCCGTTTACTCTGGGGCCAACGTCCTGACTTTC

cdr3_length: 17
v_call: TRBV12-5
j_call: TRBJ2-3
d_call: TRBD2
clone_size: few
cdr3_aa: CASGLVQTSGTTDTQYF
cdr3_nt: TGTGCTAGTGGTTTGGTACAAACTAGCGGGACCACAGATACGCAGTATTTT

cdr3_length: 14
v_call: TRBV7-2
j_call: TRBJ1-5
d_call: NA
clone_size: NA
cdr3_aa: CASSGAPGNQPQHF
cdr3_nt: TGTGCCAGCAGCGGGGCCCCCGGCAATCAGCCCCAGCATTTT